This entry features one TCR beta chain sequence. Antigen specificity is unknown. Expressed TCRB transcripts were sequenced after all isolated RNA was converted to cDNA. Produced via immunoSEQ multiplex PCR; TCRdb's table is partial and in-frame only. The sample includes over 100,000 clones, under 40% seen only once; the top ten take around 0.07%. The source of the sample is a study of beta chain features in type 1 diabetes. Cell sorting via CD45RO/CCR7/CD25/CD127/CD95/CD27 was performed to obtain CD4+ naive, central memory, regulatory and stem cell-like memory cells. Study-level results: All four CD4+ subsets of Type 1 diabetes patients contained TCRB CDR3s that were moderately but significantly shorter.

The CDR3 totals 15 residues. J was trimmed by 3 bases and V by 4 bases; bases with no gene match: 7. CDR1 is SGHNT and CDR2 is YYREEE in the germline V gene (reference sequence). The sequencing input was stem cell memory CD4+ T cells from blood. This clonotype was obtained from a woman between 18 and 29 years old in good health. The chain couples TRBV5-4 to TRBJ2-7, with 10 bases matching TRBD2. CDR3 DNA: TGTGCCAGCAGCCACCCGGGACTAGCGAACTACGAGCAGTACTTC. Translated, it gives CASSHPGLANYEQYF.